A selection of T cell receptor beta chains follows, all from one sample in a study of OX40 agonist ivuxolimab in advanced cancers. Some clones are missing from TCRdb's copy, which holds only in-frame ones; the method was immunoSEQ multiplex PCR. In the table there are about 81,000 clones, roughly 91% of which are singletons. Material: CD4+ or CD8+ T cells sorted from blood, obtained in a trial of the OX40 agonist ivuxolimab. The receptors originated from an adult with an advanced solid tumor such as melanoma, head and neck, liver or kidney cancer. CDR3s include the opening cysteine and the closing phenylalanine or tryptophan. D genes are given only for firm matches. Size is omitted from some rows. Given values are once, few, many or a class for expanded clones.

size: .
length: 11
V: TRBV28
J: TRBJ2-7
D: .
CDR3: CASSWDYEQYF
DNA: TGTGCCAGCAGTTGGGACTACGAGCAGTACTTC

size: .
length: 15
V: TRBV7-6
J: TRBJ1-1
D: .
CDR3: CASSSLSGVGTEAFF
DNA: TGTGCCAGCAGCTCCCTTTCGGGGGTCGGCACTGAAGCTTTCTTT

size: .
length: 14
V: TRBV28
J: TRBJ2-7
D: TRBD1
CDR3: CASSPSGQEDEQYF
DNA: TGTGCCAGCAGTCCGTCGGGACAGGAGGACGAGCAGTACTTC

size: .
length: 15
V: TRBV6-7
J: TRBJ2-7
D: .
CDR3: CASSYRGRFPGEQYF
DNA: TGTGCCAGCAGTTACAGGGGCCGCTTCCCAGGCGAGCAGTACTTC

size: .
length: 15
V: TRBV27
J: TRBJ2-1
D: TRBD2
CDR3: CASSLSLAGINEQFF
DNA: TGTGCCAGCAGTTTATCACTAGCGGGGATAAATGAGCAGTTCTTC

size: .
length: 16
V: TRBV27
J: TRBJ2-7
D: .
CDR3: CASSYIPIDRRDEQYF
DNA: TGTGCCAGCAGTTACATACCTATAGACAGAAGGGACGAGCAGTACTTC

size: .
length: 16
V: TRBV4-1
J: TRBJ1-5
D: .
CDR3: CASSLGPGAGNQPQHF
DNA: TGCGCCAGCAGCCTTGGGCCAGGGGCTGGCAATCAGCCCCAGCATTTT

size: .
length: 16
V: TRBV4-3
J: TRBJ2-1
D: TRBD2
CDR3: CASSQALREAYNEQFF
DNA: TGCGCCAGCAGCCAAGCGTTGCGGGAGGCCTACAATGAGCAGTTCTTC

size: .
length: 14
V: TRBV27
J: TRBJ2-1
D: TRBD1
CDR3: CASSLDRDYNEQFF
DNA: TGTGCCAGCAGTTTGGACAGGGACTACAATGAGCAGTTCTTC

size: .
length: 13
V: TRBV4-1
J: TRBJ2-7
D: .
CDR3: CASSQGAGYEQYF
DNA: TGCGCCAGCAGCCAAGGGGCCGGCTACGAGCAGTACTTC

size: .
length: 13
V: TRBV11-2
J: TRBJ1-5
D: .
CDR3: CASSFSRNQPQHF
DNA: TGTGCCAGCAGCTTCTCGCGTAATCAGCCCCAGCATTTT

size: .
length: 14
V: TRBV4-1
J: TRBJ2-7
D: .
CDR3: CASSPGQSSYEQYF
DNA: TGCGCCAGCAGCCCCGGACAGAGCTCCTACGAGCAGTACTTC

size: .
length: 14
V: TRBV6-5
J: TRBJ1-1
D: .
CDR3: CASSHRAPNTEAFF
DNA: TGTGCCAGCAGCCACAGGGCTCCAAACACTGAAGCTTTCTTT

size: .
length: 16
V: TRBV6-5
J: TRBJ1-1
D: .
CDR3: CASSYARLDMNTEAFF
DNA: TGTGCCAGCAGTTACGCCCGTTTGGACATGAACACTGAAGCTTTCTTT

size: .
length: 17
V: TRBV12-2
J: TRBJ1-1
D: .
CDR3: CASRLPQGAGVATEAFF
DNA: TGTGCAAGTCGCTTACCACAGGGGGCCGGTGTTGCCACTGAAGCTTTCTTT

size: once
length: 14
V: TRBV7-9
J: TRBJ2-1
D: TRBD1
CDR3: CASSPPDRVHEQFF
DNA: TGTGCCAGCAGCCCACCCGACAGGGTTCATGAGCAGTTCTTC

size: .
length: 14
V: TRBV4-1
J: TRBJ2-7
D: .
CDR3: CASSQEASPYEQYF
DNA: TGCGCCAGCAGCCAAGAGGCCAGTCCCTACGAGCAGTACTTC

size: once
length: 14
V: TRBV19
J: TRBJ2-1
D: .
CDR3: CASSISDSNNEQFF
DNA: TGTGCCAGTAGTATCTCCGACAGTAACAATGAGCAGTTCTTC

size: .
length: 15
V: TRBV7-7
J: TRBJ2-5
D: .
CDR3: CASSSYLGLQETQYF
DNA: TGTGCTAGCAGCTCCTACTTGGGACTCCAAGAGACCCAGTACTTC

size: .
length: 16
V: TRBV5-4
J: TRBJ2-2
D: .
CDR3: CASSLDPPGYTGELFF
DNA: TGTGCCAGCAGCTTGGATCCCCCAGGTTACACCGGGGAGCTGTTTTTT

size: .
length: 13
V: TRBV5-6
J: TRBJ2-7
D: .
CDR3: CASSLEAGGEQYF
DNA: TGTGCCAGCAGCTTGGAGGCTGGAGGGGAGCAGTACTTC

size: .
length: 12
V: TRBV4-3
J: TRBJ2-7
D: .
CDR3: CASSQDGDEQYF
DNA: TGCGCCAGCAGCCAAGATGGGGACGAGCAGTACTTC